This TCR beta chain was captured by sequencing in a study of blood T cells in healthy people across ages. For the study at large: Capture via template switching afforded approximately one barcoded beta molecule per two T cells.

With a J-beta primer mix and a sample-barcoded 5' primer, a second PCR ran about 6 to 11 cycles. One entry per CDR3 protein, called by TCRdb with MiXCR from the 5' RACE reads. The table records roughly 1.7 million distinct CDR3 sequences, 30% to 40% of them present only once. CDR3 length: 15 amino acids. Looked up from germline, CDR1 is SGHRS and CDR2 is YFSETQ. Remarks on this clonotype: Its antigen is unidentified.

The donors, all healthy, were Caucasians living in Russia, aged roughly 6 to 100. Study-wide findings and caveats: Across the age range, TCR beta diversity per million T cells fell in a roughly linear way. Nothing was known about donor CMV status, and this possibly confounded expanded clonotype changes.

The sequence was collected from a woman aged 25 to 39 in good health. This rearrangement joins TRBV5-1 to TRBJ2-4; 8 bases map to TRBD1. The J call may not be correct, given that the DNA end is closer to TRBJ2-7. Sequenced material: blood. This CDR3 reads CASSFTDRVDDEQYF. The CDR3 nucleotides read TGCGCCAGCAGCTTTACGGACAGGGTCGACGACGAGCAGTACTTC.